This entry is about one T cell receptor beta chain. This clonotype appeared once. It has no known antigen specificity. It has no much larger one-base neighbor in the sample; base qualities were not kept. A read on its own is weak evidence. V sheds 3 bases and J sheds 7 bases, leaving 13 bases between their ends. CDR1 and CDR2 are read off the germline V gene as MGHRA and YSYEKL. The CDR3 numbers 15 residues from cysteine through phenylalanine. Solely the CDR3 DNA is kept, with 45 bases framed from the first base. The data stem from a study of T cells in Graves' hyperthyroidism and ophthalmopathy (dated by TCRdb to about 2019). Describing the broader study: TCR V-J signatures able to tell the groups apart were searched for in a discovery cohort of 95 to 100 patients, of whom over 40 had Graves' ophthalmopathy and 57 had stable Graves' hyperthyroidism. After blood sampling, hyperthyroidism patients were treated with methimazole at a starting dose of 30 mg daily, and ophthalmopathy patients were treated with high-dose intravenous methylprednisolone. In addition, the study compared T-cell repertoires in thyroid tissue and in blood from roughly six Graves' hyperthyroidism patients. Prospective prediction of ophthalmopathy was tested in an independent validation cohort consisting of about 19 hyperthyroidism patients and around 16 patients who later progressed to ophthalmopathy. For training and testing, the 100 or so patients in the discovery cohort were randomly divided in a 7:3 ratio. TCR Vbeta CDR3 sequencing of fewer than 150 peripheral blood samples (over 40 ophthalmopathy, some 75 hyperthyroidism and roughly 17 progressor patients) is reported in the paper. The investigation overall reported the following: A model built on a 13 V-J signature distinguished ophthalmopathy from stable hyperthyroidism, reaching 87.88% sensitivity and 81% to 83% specificity in cross-validation and 80%/75% in testing. Blood samples also contained most of the expanded thyroid clonotypes (frequency above 0.001), which suggests that blood repertoires may reflect thyroid immune responses. Sample size was not statistically predetermined, and blinding of investigators to group allocation was not performed. In validation, progression to ophthalmopathy was predicted by the model with 55% to 71% sensitivity and 72.22% specificity, a median of about 6 months before onset.

The TCR beta CDR3 regions were amplified from RNA transcripts. The first round of RT-PCR for the TCR CDR3 was performed with the HTBI primer set and the Qiagen OneStep RT-PCR kit. A second multiplex PCR round built the libraries, followed by size selection and purification. Paired-end sequencing of the libraries was performed with 100 bp reads on an Illumina HiSeq2000. The paper's data handling went like this. SOAPnuke was used to process the raw data, throwing out any read that contained adapters or uncalled bases, had a mean Phred below 15, or lacked an exact constant-primer or identifier match. High-quality paired reads were merged using COPE v1.2.5, and each unique nucleotide sequence was defined as a clonotype. MiTCR v1.1 was used to align the clonotypes against IMGT TRBV, TRBD and TRBJ reference segments. Analysis was restricted to V-J combinations with a frequency above 0.0001, which covered 98% to 99.2% of repertoires. A TCS score was defined as the ratio between F50 (clonal expansion) and ExV (chaos), using BLOSUM62-based TCRdist between CDR3 peptides within each V-J. Welch's t-statistics and random forest reduced 514 V-J features to roughly 13, which were used in a naive Bayes classifier (R e1071). The Morisita-Horn index was used to measure how similar the thyroid and blood repertoires were. TCRdb cleaned the public reads at Q25 with fastp, built clones with MiXCR and kept in-frame beta chains. Entries that share a CDR3 protein sequence are merged under the most common genes and DNA. For this entry, the V and J calls and clone size follow TCRdb and not the study's own pipeline. Within this sample are about 500,000 distinct CDR3 sequences, with 35% to 50% of them counted one time only. The ten top clones hold about 45% of the sample.

The study excluded patients with uncontrolled infections, other autoimmune diseases, pregnancy or lactation. Diagnoses were based on clinical symptoms, serum thyroxine and TRAb, thyroid ultrasound and orbital computed tomography. Total RNA was extracted with Trizol reagent, and quality was checked on an Agilent 2100 Bioanalyzer. The TCR originated in an adult woman with Graves' disease, either hyperthyroidism or ophthalmopathy (not recorded which). Material: peripheral blood or thyroid tissue (not recorded which). The sequence is built from TRBV4-1 and TRBJ1-6; the D gene remains uncertain. The nucleotides are TGCGCCAGCAGCCAGTTGTTGATTGGAAATTCACCCCTCCACTTT. It codes for CASSQLLIGNSPLHF.